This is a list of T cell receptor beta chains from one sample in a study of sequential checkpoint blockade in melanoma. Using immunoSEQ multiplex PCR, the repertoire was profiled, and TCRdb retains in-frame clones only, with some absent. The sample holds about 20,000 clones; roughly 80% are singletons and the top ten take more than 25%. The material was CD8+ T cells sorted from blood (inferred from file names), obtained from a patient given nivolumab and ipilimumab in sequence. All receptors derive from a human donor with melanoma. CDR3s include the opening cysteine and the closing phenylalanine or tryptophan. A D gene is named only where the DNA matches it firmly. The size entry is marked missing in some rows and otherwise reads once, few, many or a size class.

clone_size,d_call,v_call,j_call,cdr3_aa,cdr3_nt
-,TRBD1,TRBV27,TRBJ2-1,CASRTTGTGANEQFF,TGTGCCAGCAGAACCACCGGGACAGGGGCCAATGAGCAGTTCTTC
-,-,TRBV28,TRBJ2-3,CASSSPPRDTQYF,TGTGCCAGCAGCTCGCCCCCTAGGGATACGCAGTATTTT
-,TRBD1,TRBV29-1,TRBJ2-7,CSVEEGQTYEQYF,TGCAGCGTTGAAGAGGGACAGACCTACGAGCAGTACTTC
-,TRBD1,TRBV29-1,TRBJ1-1,CSVTLPRTGSTEAFF,TGCAGCGTTACGCTCCCCCGGACAGGGAGCACTGAAGCTTTCTTT
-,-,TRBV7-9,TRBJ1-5,CASSQGRVSNQPQHF,TGTGCCAGCAGCCAAGGGAGAGTAAGCAATCAGCCCCAGCATTTT
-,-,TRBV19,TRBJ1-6,CASSMTTAGPNSPLHF,TGTGCCAGTAGTATGACGACAGCTGGACCAAATTCACCCCTCCACTTT
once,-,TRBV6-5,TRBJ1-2,CASSYSGDSNYGYTF,TGTGCCAGCAGTTACTCGGGGGACTCTAACTATGGCTACACCTTC
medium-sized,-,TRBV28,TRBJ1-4,CASSYVNGEKLFF,TGTGCCAGCAGTTACGTTAACGGTGAAAAACTGTTTTTT
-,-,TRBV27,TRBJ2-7,CASSPHDSPPYEQYF,TGTGCCAGCAGTCCACACGACTCTCCCCCCTACGAGCAGTACTTC
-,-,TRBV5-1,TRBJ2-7,CASSLWGQDLYEQYF,TGCGCCAGCAGCTTGTGGGGCCAGGACCTCTACGAGCAGTACTTC
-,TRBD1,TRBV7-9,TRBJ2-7,CASSSTGTGTSYEQYF,TGTGCCAGCAGCTCTACCGGGACAGGTACCTCCTACGAGCAGTACTTC
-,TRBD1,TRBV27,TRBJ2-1,CASSLSPGTGRNEQFF,TGTGCCAGCAGTTTATCTCCCGGGACAGGGAGAAATGAGCAGTTCTTC
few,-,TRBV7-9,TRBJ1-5,CASSLSQGNQPQHF,TGTGCCAGCAGCTTATCCCAGGGAAATCAGCCCCAGCATTTT
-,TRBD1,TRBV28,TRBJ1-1,CASSLPLTGTSDTEAFF,TGTGCCAGCAGTTTGCCCCTGACAGGGACTTCGGACACTGAAGCTTTCTTT
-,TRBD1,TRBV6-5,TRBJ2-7,CASSFSVGQVPYEQYF,TGTGCCAGCAGTTTCAGCGTGGGACAGGTTCCCTACGAGCAGTACTTC
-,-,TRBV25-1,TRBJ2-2,CASSEYSPGLTNTGELFF,TGTGCCAGCAGTGAATACAGCCCAGGGCTCACGAACACCGGGGAGCTGTTTTTT
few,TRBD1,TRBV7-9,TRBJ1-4,CASSLATGPAEKLFF,TGTGCCAGCAGCTTAGCGACAGGGCCGGCGGAAAAACTGTTTTTT
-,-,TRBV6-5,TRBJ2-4,CASSYYGLGKNIQYF,TGTGCCAGCAGTTACTATGGACTGGGCAAAAACATTCAGTACTTC
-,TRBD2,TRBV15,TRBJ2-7,CATSKGTSGGPPYEQYF,TGTGCCACCAGCAAGGGGACTAGCGGGGGGCCCCCCTACGAGCAGTACTTC
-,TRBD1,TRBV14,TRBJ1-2,CASSREGRGHGYTF,TGTGCCAGCAGCCGGGAGGGCAGGGGGCATGGCTACACCTTC
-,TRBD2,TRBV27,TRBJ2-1,CASSLSSGGKEQFF,TGTGCCAGCAGTTTATCTAGCGGGGGGAAGGAGCAGTTCTTC
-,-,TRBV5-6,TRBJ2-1,CASSLGSTFNEQFF,TGTGCCAGCAGCTTGGGTAGTACGTTCAATGAGCAGTTCTTC
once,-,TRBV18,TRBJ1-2,CASSNSNEVRQGYFGYTF,TGTGCCAGCTCAAATTCTAACGAAGTCCGTCAGGGTTATTTTGGCTACACCTTC